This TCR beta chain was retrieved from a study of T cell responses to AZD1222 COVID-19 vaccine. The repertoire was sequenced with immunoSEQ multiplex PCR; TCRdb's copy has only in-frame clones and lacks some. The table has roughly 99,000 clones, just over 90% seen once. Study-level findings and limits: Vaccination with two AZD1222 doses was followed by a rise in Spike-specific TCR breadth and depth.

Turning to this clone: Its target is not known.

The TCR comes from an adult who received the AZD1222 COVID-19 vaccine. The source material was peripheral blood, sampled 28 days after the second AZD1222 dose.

The CDR3 region is CASSLTEGDTQYF. CDR3 coding DNA: TGCGCCAGCAGCCTGACCGAAGGCGATACGCAGTATTTT. The chain uses TRBV10-1 and TRBJ2-3; D not certain. The CDR3 runs 13 residues. The germline V gene encodes CDR1 WNHNN and CDR2 SYGVQD (reference sequence). V lost 6 bases, J lost 6 bases, and 13 bases lay in between.